These 16 T cell receptor beta chains share one sample of origin, sequenced in a study of regulatory T cells in long-lasting Graves disease. With iRepertoire HTBI primers and Arm-PCR of CDR3 regions, TCR beta libraries were built. One entry per CDR3 protein, called by TCRdb with MiXCR from the multiplex PCR reads. The sample has about 430,000 distinct CDR3 sequences; 15% are singletons. Time point specified: newly diagnosed GD, antithyroid drugs for less than 3 months. PBMC RNA was the source of the TCR library. The data were also submitted as part of a second study, on T cells in Graves' hyperthyroidism and ophthalmopathy.

This material consisted of peripheral blood mononuclear cells (PBMCs), taken at new diagnosis, from a patient treated with antithyroid drugs. The source of these receptors is a woman aged 40 to 55 with Graves disease.

In its sample, this clonotype was seen many times. This rearrangement joins TRBV11-2 to TRBJ2-7; 10 bases fit TRBD2. This CDR3 spans 13 amino acids. The V and J ends lost 5 bases and 4 bases, in that order; junction bases with no gene match: 2. Germline V gives CDR1 SGHAT, CDR2 FQNNGV. CDR3 amino acids: CASSRGLAYEQYF. The CDR3 DNA sequence: TGTGCCAGCAGCAGGGGACTAGCGTACGAGCAGTACTTC. Drawing the rest from reference TRBV11-2 and TRBJ2-7, the complete variable domain is EAGVAQSPRYKIIEKRQSVAFWCNPISGHATLYWYQQILGQGPKLLIQFQNNGVVDDSQLPKDRFSAERLKGVDSTLKIQPAKLEDSAVYLCASSRGLAYEQYFGPGTRLTVT.

This clonotype was seen repeatedly, ten times or more. J is TRBJ2-5 and V is TRBV11-2; 11 positions match TRBD1. V gave up 5 bases and J gave up 7 bases; unmatched junction bases: 6. Germline assignment: CDR1 SGHAT and CDR2 FQNNGV. The CDR3 has 14 residues. CDR3: CASSVGQGVGTQYF. CDR3 DNA: TGTGCCAGCAGCGTGGGACAGGGGGTCGGGACCCAGTACTTC.

In this sample, this clonotype turned up many times. This rearrangement joins TRBV7-9 to TRBJ1-2, with D perhaps TRBD1 (6 bases). CDR1 SEHNR and CDR2 FQNEAQ come from the germline V gene (reference sequence). Trimming stripped 5 bases from V and 12 bases from J, with 16 bases between. The CDR3 is 12 amino acids. This chain's CDR3 is CASSPNRVSDTF. DNA of the CDR3: TGTGCCAGCAGCCCCAACAGGGTTAGCGACACCTTC.

This clonotype was seen a few times. The V gene is TRBV7-6, the J gene TRBJ2-3; D not certain. The germline gives CDR1 SGHVS, CDR2 FNYEAQ. The V and J ends lost 5 bases and 4 bases respectively, with 13 bases between them. CDR3 size: 14 residues. In DNA form, the CDR3 reads TGTGCCAGCAGCCCCCTAGGGATCCCAGATACGCAGTATTTT. As protein: CASSPLGIPDTQYF.

The chain couples TRBV7-9 to TRBJ2-1, with a weak D call TRBD2 (6 bases). Per germline, CDR1 SEHNR and CDR2 FQNEAQ (reference sequence). V dropped 3 bases and J dropped 0 bases, with 12 bases sitting between them. The CDR3 sequence is 16 residues long. The CDR3 DNA follows: TGTGCCAGCAGCTTCCCTAGCGCGAGCTCCTACAATGAGCAGTTCTTC. Protein: CASSFPSASSYNEQFF.

The chain has TRBV7-9 and TRBJ2-1; 7 positions agree with TRBD1. With 1 base clipped from V and 6 bases from J, the junction kept 12 bases outside the gene matches. The CDR3 is 17 residues long. Germline CDR1 reads SEHNR; CDR2 reads FQNEAQ (reference sequence). The CDR3 DNA is TGTGCCAGCAGCTTAGATCTTACTGTGACAGGGACCAATGAGCAGTTCTTC. Protein sequence: CASSLDLTVTGTNEQFF.

This clonotype was detected ten times or more. This chain joins TRBV15 and TRBJ2-1; maybe TRBD1 (5 bases). V was cut by 1 base and J by 4 bases, with 11 bases left in between. CDR1 and CDR2 from the germline V gene are LNHNV and YYDKDF (reference sequence). The CDR3 covers 15 residues. This chain's CDR3 is CATSRVGAEYNEQFF. CDR3 coding DNA: TGTGCCACCAGCAGAGTTGGGGCAGAATACAATGAGCAGTTCTTC.

This clonotype has only a few counts. This chain uses TRBV15 with TRBJ1-4; D not resolved. The CDR3 runs 13 residues. Trimming stripped 6 bases from V and 7 bases from J, with 12 bases between. CDR1 is LNHNV and CDR2 is YYDKDF in the germline V gene (reference sequence). The chain's CDR3 is CATRSWDLEKLFF. The DNA for the CDR3 is TGTGCCACCAGATCTTGGGATCTTGAAAAACTGTTTTTT.

At least ten counts were recorded for this clonotype. This chain joins TRBV10-3 and TRBJ2-1, with 12 bases lining up with TRBD2. The CDR3 contains 17 residues. Trimming cost V 4 bases and J 2 bases; bases outside gene matches: 6. CDR1 is ENHRY, CDR2 SYGVKD, per germline. Here the CDR3 DNA reads TGTGCCATCAGTGCGGGACTAGCGGGCCTTCCCTACAATGAGCAGTTCTTC. Protein product: CAISAGLAGLPYNEQFF.

This clonotype was seen a few times. The rearrangement joins TRBV7-9 to TRBJ1-1; no definite D call. Germline V lookup: CDR1 SEHNR, CDR2 FQNEAQ (reference sequence). The CDR3 length is 13 residues. V was shortened by 1 base and J by 2 bases, with 5 bases between the two germline ends. CDR3 DNA sequence: TGTGCCAGCAGCTTAGAATTTAACACTGAAGCTTTCTTT. Its translation is CASSLEFNTEAFF.

The chain employs TRBV28 and TRBJ2-2; no clear D. Trimming stripped 7 bases from V and 1 base from J, with 4 bases between. Germline V lookup: CDR1 MDHEN, CDR2 SYDVKM. The CDR3 spans 12 residues. The CDR3 DNA sequence: TGTGCCAGCAATAGGAACACCGGGGAGCTGTTTTTT. As protein: CASNRNTGELFF. Full variable domain (missing parts from reference TRBV28 and TRBJ2-2): DVKVTQSSRYLVKRTGEKVFLECVQDMDHENMFWYRQDPGLGLRLIYFSYDVKMKEKGDIPEGYSVSREKKERFSLILESASTNQTSMYLCASNRNTGELFFGEGSRLTVL.

This clonotype was seen ten or more times. This rearrangement joins TRBV11-3 to TRBJ2-1; no definite D call. The CDR3 consists of 15 residues. Trimming removed 5 bases from V and 4 bases from J, with 15 bases in between. Looked up from germline, CDR1 is SGHNT and CDR2 is YENEEA. CDR3 in amino acids: CASSPPALVYNEQFF. In DNA, the CDR3 is TGTGCCAGCAGCCCCCCGGCCTTAGTATACAATGAGCAGTTCTTC.

This clonotype was counted ten times or more. V is TRBV12-3 or TRBV12-4 and J is TRBJ2-7; the match to TRBD1 covers 11 bases. V trimming: 6 bases; J trimming: 5 bases; junction bases outside the gene matches: 3. The CDR3 length is 13 residues. This chain's CDR3 is CASSRDRGDEQYF. Here the CDR3 DNA reads TGTGCCAGCAGCAGGGACAGGGGGGACGAGCAGTACTTC.

With regard to this clonotype: It may be a read error: a sequence one base away is much more abundant. The chain links TRBV11-3 to TRBJ1-2; D uncertain. Trimming removed 7 bases at V and 4 bases at J, with 16 bases between. Germline CDR1 and CDR2: SGHNT and YENEEA. CDR3 length: 14 amino acids. The DNA for the CDR3 is TGTGCCAGCAACCTAGCCCCGGAAGTCTATGGCTACACCTTC. Its translation is CASNLAPEVYGYTF.

This clonotype was seen repeatedly, ten times or more. V usage is TRBV6-5 and J usage is TRBJ1-6; TRBD1 might be the D (5 bases). Germline loops: CDR1 MNHEY, CDR2 SVGAGI. Trimming took 4 bases from V and 8 from J, leaving 15 bases between them. The CDR3 is made up of 15 amino acids. CDR3 bases: TGTGCCAGCAGTTCCGCGGGACCCCCGGATTCACCCCTCCACTTT. The encoded protein is CASSSAGPPDSPLHF.

CDR3 bases: TGTGCCAGCAGCTCGACTATGGGACAGGGGATCTACGAGCAGTACTTC. Its translation: CASSSTMGQGIYEQYF. V usage is TRBV5-4 and J usage is TRBJ2-7; TRBD1 agrees at 10 bases. Germline assignment: CDR1 SGHNT and CDR2 YYREEE (reference sequence). The CDR3 loop spans 16 amino acids. The trim removed 3 bases at V and 3 bases at J, leaving 9 bases unmatched.